The 30 T cell receptor beta chains below were found in one sample sequenced in a study of shared clonotypes between healthy human individuals. Clones were sequenced by immunoSEQ multiplex PCR, and TCRdb holds only the in-frame ones, with some missing. Among fewer than 650,000 clones listed, 70% to 80% were seen once. Sequencing input: PBMCs. These receptors all come from a woman aged 35 to 49 in good health. Some clones in this sample may be carry-over from other donors' samples.

This clone appeared a few times. The rearrangement links TRBV5-1 to TRBJ2-1, with 9 bases matching TRBD2. CDR1 and CDR2 (germline): SGHRS, YFSETQ. V shed 0 bases and J 4 bases; nucleotides not matched to a gene: 5. The CDR3 consists of 16 residues. In nucleotides, the CDR3 is TGCGCCAGCAGCTTGGCCTCTAGCGGGGTGTACAATGAGCAGTTCTTC. Protein: CASSLASSGVYNEQFF.

The chain is built from TRBV18 and TRBJ2-7, with 12 bases fitting TRBD2. Per the germline V gene, CDR1 is KGHSH and CDR2 is LQKENI. This CDR3 has 15 amino acids. With 3 bases clipped from V and 5 bases from J, the junction kept 5 bases outside the gene matches. The CDR3 region is CASSPSSGRANEQYF. CDR3 DNA: TGTGCCAGCTCACCTTCTAGCGGGAGGGCTAACGAGCAGTACTTC.

This chain links TRBV5-5 with TRBJ2-3; D not resolved. Trimming cost V 6 bases and J 3 bases, with 14 bases left between them. The CDR3 length is 14 residues. The germline V gene has CDR1 SGHKS and CDR2 YYEKEE (reference sequence). The CDR3 nucleotides are TGTGCCAGCACCGATCTGATACGAACAGATACGCAGTATTTT. Its protein product is CASTDLIRTDTQYF. Combining the CDR3 with reference TRBV5-5 and TRBJ2-3 gives the whole variable domain DAGVTQSPTHLIKTRGQQVTLRCSPISGHKSVSWYQQVLGQGPQFIFQYYEKEERGRGNFPDRFSARQFPNYSSELNVNALLLGDSALYLCASTDLIRTDTQYFGPGTRLTVL.

The chain recombines TRBV29-1 with TRBJ2-3, with D hard to call. Trimming removed 0 bases at V and 7 bases at J, with 8 bases between. Germline V gene lookup returns CDR1 SQVTM and CDR2 ANQGSEA. The CDR3 contains 12 residues. CDR3 DNA sequence: TGCAGCGTTGAAGATGAGGCCTATACGCAGTATTTT. The encoded protein is CSVEDEAYTQYF.

V gene TRBV27 combines with J gene TRBJ2-1; 9 nucleotides match TRBD2. This CDR3 has 15 residues. V shed 5 bases, J shed 7 bases, and the junction held 9 bases outside the gene matches. The germline gives CDR1 MNHEY, CDR2 SMNVEV (reference sequence). The CDR3: CASSLKREAWNEQFF. The DNA for the CDR3 is TGTGCCAGCAGTCTCAAGCGGGAGGCCTGGAATGAGCAGTTCTTC.

The rearrangement links TRBV7-7 to TRBJ2-5; 7 bases fit TRBD2. Germline CDR1 reads SSHAT; CDR2 reads FNYEAQ (reference sequence). Trimming took 1 base from V and 0 from J; bases not matched to a gene: 2. This CDR3 is built from 15 residues. The CDR3, as DNA: TGTGCCAGCAGCTTAGTGGGACTAAACCAAGAGACCCAGTACTTC. Protein product: CASSLVGLNQETQYF.

The table lists this clone with a count of one. The rearrangement joins TRBV5-1 to TRBJ2-5; D is unresolved. V was shortened by 5 bases and J by 3 bases, with 11 bases between the two germline ends. This CDR3 contains 13 residues. CDR1 is SGHRS, CDR2 YFSETQ, per germline. This CDR3 is CASSTGPEETQYF. CDR3 DNA: TGCGCCAGCAGTACCGGGCCAGAAGAGACCCAGTACTTC.

This clone has ten or more counts. The chain employs TRBV9 and TRBJ2-1, with 7 bases aligning to TRBD2. Per the germline V gene, CDR1 is SGDLS and CDR2 is YYNGEE. Losses at the gene ends were 0 bases for V and 7 bases for J; bases not matched to a gene: 7. The CDR3 runs 15 residues. DNA for the CDR3: TGTGCCAGCAGCGTAGAGTGGGAGGGATGGAATGAGCAGTTCTTC. Translation: CASSVEWEGWNEQFF.

V and J are TRBV11-2 and TRBJ2-5; 8 bases align to TRBD1. The J segment lost 0 bases and the V segment lost 5 bases, leaving 5 bases of the junction unmatched. The V gene's germline CDR1 is SGHAT and CDR2 FQNNGV. CDR3 length: 15 residues. The CDR3 region is CASSTLTGDQETQYF. CDR3 in DNA: TGTGCCAGCAGCACCCTGACAGGGGACCAAGAGACCCAGTACTTC.

The V call is TRBV5-4, the J call TRBJ2-7; D not resolved. Per germline, CDR1 SGHNT and CDR2 YYREEE (reference sequence). V was clipped by 8 bases and J by 2 bases, with 14 bases between them. CDR3 length equals 13 residues. This CDR3 reads CASSGRATYEQYF. The CDR3 bases are TGTGCCAGTTCCGGACGGGCTACCTACGAGCAGTACTTC.

The chain employs TRBV30 and TRBJ1-6, with 7 bases matching TRBD1. V lost 0 bases to trimming and J lost 5 bases; unmatched junction nucleotides: 1. The CDR3 is 14 residues long. Germline CDR1 and CDR2: GTSNPN and SVGIG (reference sequence). The CDR3 DNA is TGTGCCTGGAGTGTAGGGACAGATAATTCACCCCTCCACTTT. Its protein is CAWSVGTDNSPLHF.

The V and J genes are TRBV6-1 and TRBJ1-1; a weak D match, TRBD1 (5 bases). The CDR3 contains 14 residues. Looked up from germline, CDR1 is MNHNS and CDR2 is SASEGT. The V end was cut by 6 bases, the J end by 1 base, with 12 bases between. The CDR3 is CASRNRLQNTEAFF. The CDR3 DNA sequence: TGTGCCAGCAGGAACAGGCTACAGAACACTGAAGCTTTCTTT.

The rearrangement links TRBV25-1 to TRBJ2-7, with TRBD2 matching over 7 bases. The J segment lost 5 bases and the V segment lost 7 bases, leaving 11 bases of the junction unmatched. The CDR3 loop spans 14 amino acids. Looked up from germline, CDR1 is MGHDK and CDR2 is SYGVNS. The CDR3 loop is CASTNTRGGDEQYF. The CDR3 coding sequence is TGTGCCAGCACTAACACTAGGGGAGGGGACGAGCAGTACTTC.

The CDR3 DNA follows: TGTGCCAGTAGTATAGGGGACAGGAACCTAGCCAAAAACATTCAGTACTTC. It codes for CASSIGDRNLAKNIQYF. V usage is TRBV19 and J usage is TRBJ2-4; 8 bases line up with TRBD1. Trimming removed 1 base from V and 0 bases from J; junction bases left unmatched: 5. The germline gives CDR1 LNHDA, CDR2 SQIVND (reference sequence). CDR3 size: 17 residues.

The chain joins TRBV28 to TRBJ1-1; D may be TRBD1 (6 bases). Per the germline V gene, CDR1 is MDHEN and CDR2 is SYDVKM. The germline V and J ends were trimmed by 2 bases and 0 bases, with 16 bases remaining between them. This CDR3 comprises 17 residues. The CDR3 spells CASSLSPGAMVNTEAFF. The CDR3, as DNA: TGTGCCAGCAGTTTAAGCCCGGGGGCCATGGTGAACACTGAAGCTTTCTTT.

The CDR3 loop reads CASSRRLDFTDTQYF. The CDR3 DNA sequence: TGTGCCAGCAGCCGAAGACTAGACTTTACAGATACGCAGTATTTT. The chain carries TRBV5-6 and TRBJ2-3, with D tentatively TRBD2 (6 bases). CDR1 SGHDT and CDR2 YYEEEE come from the germline V gene. The CDR3 is 15 residues long. Trimming shortened V by 4 bases and J by 3 bases, and 15 bases separated the two germline ends. The entire variable domain, with the rest obtained from reference TRBV5-6 and TRBJ2-3, is as follows: DAGVTQSPTHLIKTRGQQVTLRCSPKSGHDTVSWYQQALGQGPQFIFQYYEEEERQRGNFPDRFSGHQFPNYSSELNVNALLLGDSALYLCASSRRLDFTDTQYFGPGTRLTVL.

The chain carries TRBV29-1 and TRBJ2-2; D is possibly TRBD2 (6 bases). V gave up 3 bases and J gave up 1 base, with 15 bases separating them. Germline V gene data show CDR1 as SQVTM and CDR2 as ANQGSEA. The length of the CDR3 is 16 residues. The CDR3 DNA reads as TGCAGCGTTGAGGAGGGGCGGATGGAGAACACCGGGGAGCTGTTTTTT. It codes for CSVEEGRMENTGELFF.

Notes on this clone: With only one base between it and a far larger clone, this is likely a read error. The CDR3 reads CAISESGHHGDGPQHF. CDR3 DNA: TGTGCCATCAGTGAGTCAGGGCACCATGGTGACGGTCCCCAGCATTTT. The genes are TRBV10-3 and TRBJ1-5; D uncertain. CDR3 length equals 16 residues. The germline CDR1 and CDR2 sequences are ENHRY and SYGVKD. V lost 0 bases and J lost 10, with 19 bases in between.

This chain joins TRBV6-1 and TRBJ1-5, with 8 bases lining up with TRBD1. CDR3 length equals 17 residues. Germline CDR1 is MNHNS and CDR2 is SASEGT. The J segment lost 6 bases and the V segment lost 0 bases, leaving 10 bases of the junction unmatched. The CDR3 loop is CASSEATGAYGFQPQHF. The CDR3, as DNA: TGTGCCAGCAGTGAAGCGACAGGGGCGTACGGGTTTCAGCCCCAGCATTTT.

The chain links TRBV19 to TRBJ2-3; D is unresolved. The CDR3 runs 15 residues. Germline CDR1 and CDR2: LNHDA and SQIVND (reference sequence). V lost 4 bases and J lost 0, with 11 bases in between. CDR3 amino acids: CASSNISLSTDTQYF. In DNA, the CDR3 is TGTGCCAGTAGTAATATTAGCCTTAGCACAGATACGCAGTATTTT.

Turning to this clone: One end of the junction fails to match germline, which may point to a read error. The CDR3 nucleotides are TGTGCCATCAGTGAGTCGGGACTAGCGGAACGTAAAGAGGCCCAGTACTTC. This gives the protein CAISESGLAERKEAQYF. The chain joins TRBV10-3 to TRBJ2-5; 11 positions match TRBD2. Germline V lookup: CDR1 ENHRY, CDR2 SYGVKD. The CDR3 extends over 17 amino acids.

The chain links TRBV7-8 to TRBJ2-7; 10 nucleotides align to TRBD2. Trimming took 5 bases from V and 3 from J; bases not matched to a gene: 13. CDR1 is SGHVS, CDR2 FQNEAQ, per germline. The CDR3 has 17 amino acids. In DNA form, the CDR3 reads TGTGCCAGCAGCCGGCCCCAAGGGACTAGCGTGAGCTACGAGCAGTACTTC. Protein product: CASSRPQGTSVSYEQYF. The full variable domain, with the rest looked up from reference TRBV7-8 and TRBJ2-7, is GAGVSQSPRYKVAKRGQDVALRCDPISGHVSLFWYQQALGQGPEFLTYFQNEAQLDKSGLPSDRFFAERPEGSVSTLKIQRTQQEDSAVYLCASSRPQGTSVSYEQYFGPGTRLTVT.

This sequence joins TRBV7-9 and TRBJ2-1, with 8 bases aligning to TRBD2. The V gene end was trimmed by 0 bases and the J gene end by 4 bases; junction bases not matched to a gene: 11. This CDR3 has 18 amino acids. CDR1 and CDR2 (germline): SEHNR, FQNEAQ (reference sequence). The DNA of the CDR3 is TGTGCCAGCAGCTTAGCCTTTTTAGCGGGGAAGGTTTACAATGAGCAGTTCTTC. Translated: CASSLAFLAGKVYNEQFF.

J is TRBJ2-3 and V is TRBV6-5; 8 bases are a match to TRBD1. Per the germline V gene, CDR1 is MNHEY and CDR2 is SVGAGI. After removal of 5 bases from V and 0 bases from J, the junction contained 4 bases not matched to a gene. The length of the CDR3 is 15 residues. The DNA for the CDR3 is TGTGCCAGCAGTCCGGACAGGGTGAGCACAGATACGCAGTATTTT. It specifies CASSPDRVSTDTQYF.

This chain links TRBV9 with TRBJ2-4; a possible D gene is TRBD2 (5 bases). This CDR3 has 15 residues. Germline V gene sequence: CDR1 SGDLS, CDR2 YYNGEE. V dropped 0 bases and J dropped 3 bases, with 10 bases sitting between them. The CDR3 here is CASSVAAGGKNIQYF. Written as DNA, the CDR3 is TGTGCCAGCAGCGTAGCTGCGGGCGGCAAAAACATTCAGTACTTC.

As regards this clone: One base separates it from a far larger clone, so it is likely a read error. This chain joins TRBV30 and TRBJ1-5, with D uncertain. Looked up from germline, CDR1 is GTSNPN and CDR2 is SVGIG (reference sequence). Trimming removed 0 bases from V and 2 bases from J, with 11 bases in between. The CDR3 totals 15 residues. The CDR3 DNA is TGTGCCTGGAGTGTACACATATCAGGCAATCAGCCCCAGCATTTT. It translates to CAWSVHISGNQPQHF.

CDR3 in DNA: TGTGCCATCAGTGGGGGCGGGAGCTCCTACGAGCAGTACTTC. This encodes CAISGGGSSYEQYF. The chain joins TRBV10-3 to TRBJ2-7, with 7 bases fitting TRBD2. Germline trimming cut 4 bases from V and 0 bases from J; bases unmatched to any gene: 3. This CDR3 region has 14 residues. Germline CDR1 is ENHRY and CDR2 is SYGVKD.

This clone occurred once. The rearrangement uses TRBV6-1 and TRBJ2-5; the D gene is possibly TRBD1 (8 bases). TRBJ2-7 matches the DNA end more closely, so the J call is doubtful. The CDR3 totals 14 residues. Germline values: CDR1 MNHNS, CDR2 SASEGT. The chain's CDR3 is CASIGQGGTYEQYF. Written as DNA, the CDR3 is TGTGCCAGCATTGGACAGGGAGGGACCTACGAGCAGTACTTC.

The chain couples TRBV6-6 to TRBJ1-5; D is unclear. CDR1 and CDR2 from the germline V gene are MNHNY and SVGAGI (reference sequence). This CDR3 spans 14 amino acids. The V gene lost 7 bases and the J gene lost 11 bases, with 21 bases spanning the gap. For the CDR3, the DNA is TGTGCCAGCAAGGTCACAACCGATAACGGGGCCCAGCATTTT. This translates into CASKVTTDNGAQHF.

The V gene is TRBV27, the J gene TRBJ2-3; 8 nucleotides match TRBD2. V shed 0 bases and J 0 bases; nucleotides not matched to a gene: 14. Germline values: CDR1 MNHEY, CDR2 SMNVEV (reference sequence). The CDR3 totals 20 residues. The CDR3 DNA follows: TGTGCCAGCAGTTTATCATTGGCTGGGGCTAGCGGGTTTAGCACAGATACGCAGTATTTT. It yields the protein CASSLSLAGASGFSTDTQYF.